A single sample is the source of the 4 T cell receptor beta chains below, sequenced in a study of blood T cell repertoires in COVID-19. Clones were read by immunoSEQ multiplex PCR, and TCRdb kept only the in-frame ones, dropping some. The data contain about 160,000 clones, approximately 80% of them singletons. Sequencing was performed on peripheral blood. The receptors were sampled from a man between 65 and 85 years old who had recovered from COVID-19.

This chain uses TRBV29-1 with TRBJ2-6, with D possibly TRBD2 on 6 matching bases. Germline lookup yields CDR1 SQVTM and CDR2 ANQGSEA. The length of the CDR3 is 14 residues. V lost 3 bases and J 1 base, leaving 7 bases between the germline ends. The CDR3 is CSVEGGSGANVLTF. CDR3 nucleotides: TGCAGCGTTGAGGGAGGATCTGGGGCCAACGTCCTGACTTTC.

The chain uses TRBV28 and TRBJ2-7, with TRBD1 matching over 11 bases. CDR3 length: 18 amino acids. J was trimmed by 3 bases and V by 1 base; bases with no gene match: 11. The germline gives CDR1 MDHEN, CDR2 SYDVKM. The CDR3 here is CASSLYASGTGGFYEQYF. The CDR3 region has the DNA TGTGCCAGCAGTTTATATGCTAGTGGGACAGGGGGTTTCTACGAGCAGTACTTC.

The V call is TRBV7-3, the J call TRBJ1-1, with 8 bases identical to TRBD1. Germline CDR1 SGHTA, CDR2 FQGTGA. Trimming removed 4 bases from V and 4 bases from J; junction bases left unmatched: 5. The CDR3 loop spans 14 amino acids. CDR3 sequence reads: CASSSDRGRTEAFF. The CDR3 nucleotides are TGTGCCAGCAGCTCCGACAGGGGACGCACTGAAGCTTTCTTT.

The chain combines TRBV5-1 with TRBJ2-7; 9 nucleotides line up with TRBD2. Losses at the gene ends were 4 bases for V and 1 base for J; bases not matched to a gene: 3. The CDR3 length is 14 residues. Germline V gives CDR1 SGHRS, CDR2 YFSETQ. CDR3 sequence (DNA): TGCGCCAGCAGCAAGACTAGCGGATCCTACGAGCAGTACTTC. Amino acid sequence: CASSKTSGSYEQYF. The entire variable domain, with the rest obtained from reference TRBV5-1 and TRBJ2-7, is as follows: KAGVTQTPRYLIKTRGQQVTLSCSPISGHRSVSWYQQTPGQGLQFLFEYFSETQRNKGNFPGRFSGRQFSNSRSEMNVSTLELGDSALYLCASSKTSGSYEQYFGPGTRLTVT.